These 29 T cell receptor beta chains came from one sample sequenced in a study of cytomegalovirus exposure and HLA in healthy donors. PCR employed 60 Vbeta and 13 Jbeta primers. Here immunoSEQ multiplex PCR was the method, and the copy in TCRdb shows in-frame clones only, minus some. Found here are over 200,000 clones, around 89% of them singletons; the top ten hold 0.95% to 1.1%. Input material: PBMCs. The receptors stem from a woman aged 18-30 years in good health and CMV-seronegative.

The chain joins TRBV2 to TRBJ2-7; 7 bases map to TRBD2. Germline CDR1 SNHLY, CDR2 FYNNEI. Germline trimming cut 5 bases from V and 2 bases from J; bases unmatched to any gene: 15. CDR3 length equals 17 residues. In DNA, the CDR3 is TGTGCCAGCAGTACTAACTTACGGGACTATATAACCTACGAGCAGTACTTC. Translated, it gives CASSTNLRDYITYEQYF.

This clone was found a few times. The rearrangement joins TRBV5-1 to TRBJ2-1, with TRBD2 identical over 11 bases. The CDR3 contains 16 residues. V lost 0 bases, J lost 6 bases, and 5 bases stayed unmatched. The germline gives CDR1 SGHRS, CDR2 YFSETQ. In DNA form, the CDR3 reads TGCGCCAGCAGCTTGGCCCTAGCGGGAGGCTCCAATGAGCAGTTCTTC. This gives the protein CASSLALAGGSNEQFF.

V usage is TRBV4-2 and J usage is TRBJ2-5; TRBD2 agrees at 7 bases. The J call is uncertain, as TRBJ2-7 better fits the DNA end. Germline loops: CDR1 LGHNA, CDR2 YNFKEQ. The CDR3 length is 15 residues. CDR3 sequence (DNA): TGTGCCAGCAGCCAAGCAAGCGGGACCTTCTACGAGCAGTACTTC. Encoded protein: CASSQASGTFYEQYF.

The CDR3 nucleotides are TGTGCCAGCAGTTACTCCGTCCAGGGGATTTCGAACGAGCAGTACTTC. Translation gives CASSYSVQGISNEQYF. The gene calls are TRBV6-5 and TRBJ2-7; perhaps TRBD1 as D (6 bases). CDR3 length: 16 amino acids. Germline CDR1 is MNHEY and CDR2 is SVGAGI. The V end was cut by 0 bases, the J end by 5 bases, with 17 bases between.

The chain joins TRBV9 to TRBJ2-1, with D maybe TRBD2 (7 bases). The CDR3 has 16 residues. Trimming took 2 bases from V and 0 from J, leaving 12 bases between them. Germline V CDR1 and CDR2: SGDLS, YYNGEE. In nucleotides, the CDR3 is TGTGCCAGCAGCGTCGGGGGGCACAGCTCCTACAATGAGCAGTTCTTC. This codes for CASSVGGHSSYNEQFF.

V is TRBV6-1 and J is TRBJ1-4, with 8 bases identical to TRBD1. With 4 bases clipped from V and 5 bases from J, the junction kept 6 bases outside the gene matches. Germline V gives CDR1 MNHNS, CDR2 SASEGT. This CDR3 contains 15 residues. CDR3 nucleotides: TGTGCCAGCAGTGGTCGGACAGGGCCGAATGAAAAACTGTTTTTT. Protein: CASSGRTGPNEKLFF.

The chain has TRBV14 and TRBJ2-7, with 10 nucleotides matching TRBD2. The CDR3 has 18 residues. Unmatched junction bases numbered 11, after V lost 0 bases and J lost 3 bases. Per the germline V gene, CDR1 is SGHDN and CDR2 is FVKESK. CDR3 loop: CASSQDAVASGGLYEQYF. In DNA form, the CDR3 reads TGTGCCAGCAGCCAAGATGCGGTTGCTAGCGGGGGCCTCTACGAGCAGTACTTC.

J is TRBJ2-3 and V is TRBV11-2, with D hard to call. CDR1 is SGHAT and CDR2 is FQNNGV in the germline V gene. V dropped 0 bases and J dropped 4 bases, with 8 bases sitting between them. This CDR3 has 14 amino acids. CDR3 in amino acids: CASSLDPVSDTQYF. CDR3 nucleotide sequence: TGTGCCAGCAGCTTAGATCCAGTTTCAGATACGCAGTATTTT.

The chain is built from TRBV9 and TRBJ2-3; 7 nucleotides line up with TRBD2. Losses at the gene ends were 0 bases for V and 3 bases for J; bases not matched to a gene: 4. This CDR3 contains 15 residues. The germline gives CDR1 SGDLS, CDR2 YYNGEE. CDR3 in DNA: TGTGCCAGCAGCGTAGAAGGCGGGGGAACAGATACGCAGTATTTT. It translates to CASSVEGGGTDTQYF.

This rearrangement joins TRBV5-4 to TRBJ2-5; D gene uncertain. Judging by the DNA end, TRBJ2-7 fits better; the J call may be wrong. CDR3 length equals 13 residues. Germline V gene data show CDR1 as SGHNT and CDR2 as YYREEE (reference sequence). The CDR3 sequence is CASLSRGGDEQYF. The CDR3 region has the DNA TGTGCCAGCCTATCCAGAGGTGGAGACGAGCAGTACTTC.

This chain links TRBV27 with TRBJ1-5; a weak D match, TRBD1 (5 bases). Germline CDR1 MNHEY, CDR2 SMNVEV (reference sequence). The germline V and J ends were trimmed by 6 bases and 2 bases, with 14 bases remaining between them. The CDR3 runs 15 residues. The CDR3 DNA is TGTGCCAGCAGCCATACCAGGGATGGCAATCAGCCCCAGCATTTT. Translated, it gives CASSHTRDGNQPQHF.

This rearrangement joins TRBV19 to TRBJ2-5; 7 bases map to TRBD2. The CDR3 length is 16 residues. Germline CDR1 LNHDA, CDR2 SQIVND (reference sequence). The V and J ends lost 4 bases and 1 base, in that order; junction bases with no gene match: 9. The CDR3, as DNA: TGTGCCAGTAGTACTCATCAAGCGGGGCCCCAAGAGACCCAGTACTTC. Protein sequence: CASSTHQAGPQETQYF.

This clone was found a few times. The chain links TRBV7-2 to TRBJ1-6, with D uncertain. Deletions cut 1 base from V and 4 bases from J, with 5 bases between. This CDR3 region has 14 residues. The germline V gene encodes CDR1 SGHTA and CDR2 FQGNSA. The CDR3 sequence: CASSLGRYNSPLHF. The CDR3 DNA is TGTGCCAGCAGCTTAGGGAGGTATAATTCACCCCTCCACTTT.

In this sample, this clone turned up once. CDR3 sequence (DNA): TGTGCCAGTAGCAACTTAAAGGCCTGGACAGGGGATGGCTACACCTTC. Protein sequence: CASSNLKAWTGDGYTF. The chain joins TRBV19 to TRBJ1-2; TRBD1 matches at 9 bases. Unmatched junction bases numbered 14, after V lost 6 bases and J lost 6 bases. The CDR3 runs 16 residues. From germline, CDR1 is LNHDA and CDR2 SQIVND (reference sequence).

The rearrangement links TRBV10-3 to TRBJ2-2; D remains unclear. Between the trimmed V and J ends, which lost 0 bases and 4 bases, there was a span of 3 bases. CDR3 length: 13 residues. Germline values: CDR1 ENHRY, CDR2 SYGVKD. This CDR3 reads CAISESFTGELFF. In nucleotides, the CDR3 is TGTGCCATCAGTGAGTCCTTCACCGGGGAGCTGTTTTTT.

This chain connects TRBV5-1 to TRBJ1-1; possible D gene TRBD1, 5 bases. V was cut by 7 bases and J by 2 bases, with 12 bases left in between. The CDR3 loop spans 13 amino acids. Germline CDR1 reads SGHRS; CDR2 reads YFSETQ. CDR3 nucleotides: TGCGCCAGCGCCGACAGAACTAACACTGAAGCTTTCTTT. Protein: CASADRTNTEAFF.

The chain couples TRBV10-3 to TRBJ1-1; D is ambiguous. Trimming shortened V by 1 base and J by 1 base, and 7 bases separated the two germline ends. Germline-derived CDR1 and CDR2 are ENHRY and SYGVKD. CDR3 length: 14 residues. The DNA of the CDR3 is TGTGCCATCAGTGAGTATCGGGAGAACACTGAAGCTTTCTTT. Translated: CAISEYRENTEAFF.

In this sample, this clone turned up once. The CDR3 DNA follows: TGTGCCAGTCAGGGTGGGGGCGCGGCTGAAGCTTTCTTT. The encoded protein is CASQGGGAAEAFF. J is TRBJ1-1 and V is TRBV19, with D perhaps matching TRBD1 (6 bases). Trimming cost V 8 bases and J 6 bases, with 16 bases left between them. The CDR3 runs to 13 residues. CDR1 and CDR2 from the germline V gene are LNHDA and SQIVND (reference sequence).

This clone was observed a few times. The V gene is TRBV5-6, the J gene TRBJ1-5, with D tentatively TRBD1 (6 bases). The CDR3 is 15 amino acids. The V end was cut by 0 bases, the J end by 5 bases, with 12 bases between. Per the germline V gene, CDR1 is SGHDT and CDR2 is YYEEEE. The CDR3 region is CASSLATGRDQPQHF. CDR3 coding DNA: TGTGCCAGCAGCTTGGCGACAGGTCGGGATCAGCCCCAGCATTTT.

J is TRBJ1-2 and V is TRBV7-2; a possible D gene is TRBD1 (6 bases). The germline V gene has CDR1 SGHTA and CDR2 FQGNSA. V lost 0 bases to trimming and J lost 0 bases, with 11 bases between them. The CDR3 extends over 16 amino acids. CDR3: CASSLAGTYTNYGYTF. In nucleotides, the CDR3 is TGTGCCAGCAGCTTAGCTGGGACATATACTAACTATGGCTACACCTTC.

In its sample, this clone was seen once. The chain employs TRBV18 and TRBJ2-7; 10 bases fit TRBD2. This CDR3 contains 15 residues. The V gene end was trimmed by 4 bases and the J gene end by 4 bases; junction bases not matched to a gene: 7. Germline values: CDR1 KGHSH, CDR2 LQKENI. The CDR3 region is CASSLTSGIPYEQYF. CDR3 in DNA: TGTGCCAGCTCACTAACTAGCGGGATCCCTTACGAGCAGTACTTC.

This sequence joins TRBV7-2 and TRBJ2-1; 8 positions match TRBD2. The CDR3 has 14 amino acids. Germline values: CDR1 SGHTA, CDR2 FQGNSA. V gave up 3 bases and J gave up 6 bases; unmatched junction bases: 4. CDR3 loop: CASSFFLAGNEQFF. The CDR3 DNA reads as TGTGCCAGCAGCTTCTTCCTAGCGGGCAATGAGCAGTTCTTC.

This clone appeared once. The chain employs TRBV9 and TRBJ1-2; 8 bases map to TRBD1. With 3 bases clipped from V and 10 bases from J, the junction kept 8 bases outside the gene matches. Germline assignment: CDR1 SGDLS and CDR2 YYNGEE. This CDR3 is 13 amino acids long. The CDR3 region is CASSALPGGAYTF. The CDR3 region has the DNA TGTGCCAGCAGCGCCCTACCAGGGGGCGCCTACACCTTC.

The chain combines TRBV7-2 with TRBJ2-7; TRBD2 aligns across 9 bases. This CDR3 has 14 residues. After removal of 5 bases from V and 2 bases from J, the junction contained 4 bases not matched to a gene. Germline loops: CDR1 SGHTA, CDR2 FQGNSA. The CDR3 is CASSLQRGAYEQYF. The CDR3 region has the DNA TGTGCCAGCAGCCTTCAGCGGGGGGCCTACGAGCAGTACTTC.

The chain combines TRBV5-6 with TRBJ1-2; 9 bases line up with TRBD1. Germline V gene sequence: CDR1 SGHDT, CDR2 YYEEEE. CDR3 length: 15 amino acids. Trimming took 4 bases from V and 3 from J; bases not matched to a gene: 7. The CDR3 reads CASSTRGTGYYGYTF. CDR3 DNA sequence: TGTGCCAGCAGCACCAGAGGGACAGGGTACTATGGCTACACCTTC.

CDR3 coding DNA: TGTGCCAGCATGGCGGGAGTCATGCGCGAGCAGTACTTC. This sequence encodes CASMAGVMREQYF. This chain links TRBV7-8 with TRBJ2-5, with TRBD2 matching over 7 bases. The better agreement between TRBJ2-7 and the DNA end casts doubt on the J call. The germline CDR1 and CDR2 sequences are SGHVS and FQNEAQ. The CDR3 has 13 amino acids.

The V and J genes are TRBV10-2 and TRBJ1-1; TRBD1 agrees at 9 bases. CDR1 and CDR2 from the germline V gene are WSHSY and SAAADI. This CDR3 is built from 14 residues. V shed 5 bases, J shed 1 base, and the junction held 2 bases outside the gene matches. The CDR3, as DNA: TGCGCCAGCAGTAGACAGGGGGGGAACACTGAAGCTTTCTTT. Its protein is CASSRQGGNTEAFF.

This clone came up once. The genes are TRBV29-1 and TRBJ2-7, with 7 bases aligning to TRBD1. CDR1 is SQVTM and CDR2 is ANQGSEA in the germline V gene. J was trimmed by 3 bases and V by 7 bases; bases with no gene match: 12. The CDR3 is 14 amino acids. Written as DNA, the CDR3 is TGCAGCGGGAACGGACAGGCCAACAACTACGAGCAGTACTTC. Amino acid sequence: CSGNGQANNYEQYF.

The V gene is TRBV4-3, the J gene TRBJ1-2; 7 bases align to TRBD1. V lost 2 bases to trimming and J lost 2 bases; unmatched junction nucleotides: 8. The CDR3 spans 16 residues. Germline lookup yields CDR1 LGHNA and CDR2 YSLEER. CDR3 DNA sequence: TGCGCCAGCAGCCAACACACTACAGGGGTCAACTATGGCTACACCTTC. Translated, it gives CASSQHTTGVNYGYTF.